This record looks at one TCR beta chain sequence and its context. This record comes from a study of PD-1 blockade in classical Hodgkin lymphoma. The germline CDR1 and CDR2 sequences are SGHNT and YENEEA. V was cut by 3 bases and J by 3 bases, with 5 bases left in between. CDR3 length: 12 amino acids. Clones were read by immunoSEQ multiplex PCR, and TCRdb kept only the in-frame ones, dropping some. The sample has about 20,000 clones; approximately 88% are singletons. Regarding time point: cycle 4 day 1 (C4D1), after 6 weeks of nivolumab. Every patient relapsed after autologous stem cell transplantation, and brentuximab vedotin exposure varied. Thawed PBMCs were the source of CD8+ T cells, obtained through magnetic negative selection.

The rearrangement links TRBV11-3 to TRBJ1-1; D not certain. This receptor was obtained from a human donor with classical Hodgkin lymphoma. This specimen was CD8+ T cells from blood, taken before the fourth cycle of nivolumab. The CDR3 here is CASSFGYTEAFF. The CDR3, as DNA: TGTGCCAGCAGCTTTGGTTACACTGAAGCTTTCTTT.